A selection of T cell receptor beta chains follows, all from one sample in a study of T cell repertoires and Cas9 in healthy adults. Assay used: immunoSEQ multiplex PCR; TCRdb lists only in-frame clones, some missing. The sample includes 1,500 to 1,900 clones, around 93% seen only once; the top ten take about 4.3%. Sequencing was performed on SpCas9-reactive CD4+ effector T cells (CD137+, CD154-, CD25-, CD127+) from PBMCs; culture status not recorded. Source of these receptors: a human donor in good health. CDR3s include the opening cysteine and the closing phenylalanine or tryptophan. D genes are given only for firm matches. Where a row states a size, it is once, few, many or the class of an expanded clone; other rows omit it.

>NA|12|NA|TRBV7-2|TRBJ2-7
TGTGCCAGCAGTCTGGGGACCTACGAGCAGTACTTC
CASSLGTYEQYF
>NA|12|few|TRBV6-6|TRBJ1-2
TGTGCCAGCAGCCCAGTCGGTAGTGGCTACACCTTC
CASSPVGSGYTF
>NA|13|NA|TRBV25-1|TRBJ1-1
TGTGCCAGCAGGGGGTGGGCCAACACTGAAGCTTTCTTT
CASRGWANTEAFF
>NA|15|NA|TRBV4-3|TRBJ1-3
TGCGCCAGCAGCCAAGATCCCAGTCCTGGAAACACCATATATTTT
CASSQDPSPGNTIYF
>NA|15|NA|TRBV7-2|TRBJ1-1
TGTGCCAGCAGCTTAGACAGGACATCGAACACTGAAGCTTTCTTT
CASSLDRTSNTEAFF
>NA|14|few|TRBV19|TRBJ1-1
TGTGCCAGTAGTACCGGACACTCGAACACTGAAGCTTTCTTT
CASSTGHSNTEAFF
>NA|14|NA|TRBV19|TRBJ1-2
TGTGCCAGTAGTATCGGCAGGGGAGACTATGGCTACACCTTC
CASSIGRGDYGYTF
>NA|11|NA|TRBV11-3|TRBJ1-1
TGTGCCAGCAGCTTATCGGGTGAAGCTTTCTTT
CASSLSGEAFF
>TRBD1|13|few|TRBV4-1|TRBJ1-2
TGCGCCAGCAGCCAAGGGGACAGCTATGGCTACACCTTC
CASSQGDSYGYTF
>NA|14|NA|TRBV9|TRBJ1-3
TGTGCCAGCAGCCCAGTACTCTCTGGAAACACCATATATTTT
CASSPVLSGNTIYF
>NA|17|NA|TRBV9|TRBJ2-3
TGTGCCAGCAGCGTAGTGACAGCCACGGAGAGCACAGATACGCAGTATTTT
CASSVVTATESTDTQYF
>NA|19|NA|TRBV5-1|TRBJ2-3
TGCGCCAGCAGCTTGTTGTGGAGGGGCAGCGGAGTGGCGACAGATACGCAGTATTTT
CASSLLWRGSGVATDTQYF
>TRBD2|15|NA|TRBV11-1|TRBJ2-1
TGTGCCAGCAGCTTATTAGCGGGAGAGTGGAATGAGCAGTTCTTC
CASSLLAGEWNEQFF
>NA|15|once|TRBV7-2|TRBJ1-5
TGTGCCAGCAGCTTAGTTCGAGGTACTAATCAGCCCCAGCATTTT
CASSLVRGTNQPQHF
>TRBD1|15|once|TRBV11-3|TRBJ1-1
TGTGCCAGCAGCCCACGGACAGGAATGAACACTGAAGCTTTCTTT
CASSPRTGMNTEAFF
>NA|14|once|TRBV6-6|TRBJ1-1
TGTGCCAGCAGTTACAGCCTGGGGGGCACTGAAGCTTTCTTT
CASSYSLGGTEAFF
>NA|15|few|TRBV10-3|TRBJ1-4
TGTGCCATCAGTGAGACCCAATACGGGAATGAAAAACTGTTTTTT
CAISETQYGNEKLFF
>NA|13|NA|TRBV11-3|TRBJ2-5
TGTGCCAGCAGCCGGGGTCAGGCGGAGACCCAGTACTTC
CASSRGQAETQYF
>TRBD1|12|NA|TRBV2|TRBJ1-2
TGTGCCAGCCAGGGGGTGAGCTATGGCTACACCTTC
CASQGVSYGYTF
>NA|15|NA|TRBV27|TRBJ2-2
TGTGCCAGCAGTTTAGCAGCCGGGGGTGTGGGGGAGCTGTTTTTT
CASSLAAGGVGELFF
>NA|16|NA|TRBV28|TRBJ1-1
TGTGCCAGCAGTTGGGTGGCAGGGGTATTCGGCACTGAAGCTTTCTTT
CASSWVAGVFGTEAFF
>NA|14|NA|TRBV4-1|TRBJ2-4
TGCGCCAGCAGCCAAGTGATAGCCAAAAACATTCAGTACTTC
CASSQVIAKNIQYF
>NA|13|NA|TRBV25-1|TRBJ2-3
TGTGCCAGCAGAGAGAACAAGGGGGATACGCAGTATTTT
CASRENKGDTQYF
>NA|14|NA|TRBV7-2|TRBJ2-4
TGTGCCAGCAGCTCCCGGGGGGACAGAAACATTCAGTACTTC
CASSSRGDRNIQYF
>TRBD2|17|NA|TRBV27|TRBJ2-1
TGTGCCAGCAGTTCACCGGGACTAGCGGGGGGCCGCCGAGAGCAGTTCTTC
CASSSPGLAGGRREQFF
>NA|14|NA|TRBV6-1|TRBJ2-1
TGTGCCAGCTCCCTCGGACGGGGTTCGGATGAGCAGTTCTTC
CASSLGRGSDEQFF
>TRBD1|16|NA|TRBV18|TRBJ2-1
TGTGCCAGCTCACCCTGGGGGACAGGGACTTACAATGAGCAGTTCTTC
CASSPWGTGTYNEQFF
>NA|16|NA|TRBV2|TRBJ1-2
TGTGCCAGCAGTGAAGATCGGGGGGGGATTAACTATGGCTACACCTTC
CASSEDRGGINYGYTF
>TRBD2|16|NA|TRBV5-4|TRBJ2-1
TGTGCCAGCAGCGGGAGCGGGAGGGCTTCCTACAATGAGCAGTTCTTC
CASSGSGRASYNEQFF
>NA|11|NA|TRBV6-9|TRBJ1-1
TGTGCCAGCAGTTACCCCCCGGAAACTTTCTTT
CASSYPPETFF
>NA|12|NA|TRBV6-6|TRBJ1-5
TGTGCCAGCACATATAGCAATCAGCCCCAGCATTTT
CASTYSNQPQHF
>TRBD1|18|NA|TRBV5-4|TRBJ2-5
TGTGCCAGCAGCTGGGAAACACAGGGGGCGCCGGGCCAAGAGACCCAGTACTTC
CASSWETQGAPGQETQYF
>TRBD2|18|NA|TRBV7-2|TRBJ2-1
TGTGCCAGCAGCCCAGTGGGGGTACTAGCGGGAGGTGCCCAAAAGCAGTTCTTC
CASSPVGVLAGGAQKQFF
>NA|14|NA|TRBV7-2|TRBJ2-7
TGTGCCAGCAGCTTAGTTGTGGATACCTACGAGCAGTACTTC
CASSLVVDTYEQYF
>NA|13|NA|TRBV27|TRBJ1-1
TGTGCCAGCAGTAGATTACTGAACACTGAAGCTTTCTTT
CASSRLLNTEAFF
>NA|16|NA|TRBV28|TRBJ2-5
TGTGCCAGCAGTTCGCCGGGACTCAGAACGCAAGAGACCCAGTACTTC
CASSSPGLRTQETQYF
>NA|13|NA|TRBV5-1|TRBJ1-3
TGCGCCAGCAGCTTGGACGCTGGAAACACCATATATTTT
CASSLDAGNTIYF
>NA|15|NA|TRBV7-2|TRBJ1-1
TGTGCCAGCAGCTTAAAAATCCAGGGCAGAACTGAAGCTTCCTTT
CASSLKIQGRTEASF
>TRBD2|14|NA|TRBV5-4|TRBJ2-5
TGTGCCAGCAGCTTGGTGGGAGGGCAAGAGACCCAGTACTTC
CASSLVGGQETQYF
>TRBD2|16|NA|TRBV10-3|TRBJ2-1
TGTGCCATCAGTGAGTCGCTAGCGGGAGCGACCAATGAGCAGTTCTTC
CAISESLAGATNEQFF
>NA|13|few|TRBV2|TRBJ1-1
TGTGCCAGCAGTGGGCAGGGGAACACTGAAGCTTTCTTT
CASSGQGNTEAFF
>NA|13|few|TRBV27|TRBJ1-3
TGTGCCAGCTCGGTGACCTCTGGAAACACCATATATTTT
CASSVTSGNTIYF
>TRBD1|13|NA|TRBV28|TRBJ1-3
TGTGCCAGCAGGACAGGGATCAGAAACACCATATATTTT
CASRTGIRNTIYF
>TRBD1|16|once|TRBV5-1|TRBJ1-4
TGCGCCAGCAGCTTGGCCATACAGGGGGTGAATGAAAAACTGTTTTTT
CASSLAIQGVNEKLFF
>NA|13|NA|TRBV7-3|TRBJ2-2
TGTGCCAGCAGCCCTGGAGGGACCGGGGAGCTGTTTTTT
CASSPGGTGELFF
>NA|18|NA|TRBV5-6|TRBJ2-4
TGTGCCAGCAGCCCCCGGGAATGGCGGGCCTTAGCCAAAAACATTCAGTACTTC
CASSPREWRALAKNIQYF
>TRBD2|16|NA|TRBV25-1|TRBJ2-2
TGTGCCAGCAGTGGGAGGCGGGGGTTGGGCACCGGGGAGCTGTTTTTT
CASSGRRGLGTGELFF
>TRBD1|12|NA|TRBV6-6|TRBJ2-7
TGTGCCAGCAGTTCGACAGGGGACGAGCAGTACTTC
CASSSTGDEQYF
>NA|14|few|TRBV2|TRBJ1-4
TGTGCCAGCAGTGAAGGTTTCGTGATGGGAAAACTGTTTTTT
CASSEGFVMGKLFF
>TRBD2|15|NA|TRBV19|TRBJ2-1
TGTGCCAGTAGTATACCAAGCGGGAGGGGCTATGAGCAGTTCTTC
CASSIPSGRGYEQFF
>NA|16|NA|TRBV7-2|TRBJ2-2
TGTGCCAGCAGCCACGGGACCAGCGGGAACACCGGGGAGCTGTTTTTT
CASSHGTSGNTGELFF
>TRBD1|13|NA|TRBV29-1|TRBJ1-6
TGCAGCGTCGGGACAGGGTATAATTCACCCCTCCACTTT
CSVGTGYNSPLHF
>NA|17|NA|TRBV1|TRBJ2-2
TGCACCAGCAGCCAAGAGGGGGGACAGGCGAACACCGGGGAGCTGTTTTTT
CTSSQEGGQANTGELFF
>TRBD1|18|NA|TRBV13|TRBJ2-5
TGTGCCAGCAGCTTAGAAGGCCCCGGGACAGGGATACAAGAGACCCAGTACTTC
CASSLEGPGTGIQETQYF